This TCR beta chain was documented in a study of CD8 T cell repertoires and HIV-1 epitope variants. Turning to the study itself: Each of Twenty-five Gag and Nef epitope peptides stimulated a separate culture.

About this clone itself: The antigen is undetermined.

Trimming took off 5 bases at V and 4 bases at J, with 11 bases between the two ends. Germline CDR1 is SGHNT and CDR2 is YENEEA. CDR3 length: 13 amino acids. Assay used: immunoSEQ multiplex PCR; TCRdb lists only in-frame clones, some missing. Of approximately 4,600 clones in the sample, 50% to 70% were seen once. Sequencing used cultured CD8+ T cells derived from PBMCs. The TCR was taken from a male donor with HIV. The chain links TRBV11-3 to TRBJ1-1; D gene uncertain. The CDR3 region is CASSDSVGTEAFF. The CDR3 nucleotides are TGTGCCAGCAGCGACTCTGTGGGCACTGAAGCTTTCTTT.